This record covers a single T cell receptor beta chain. This clone's antigen is unknown. Base qualities are not provided; no much larger clone lies one nucleotide away. The data stem from a study of T cell responses to AZD1222 COVID-19 vaccine (dated by TCRdb to the early 2020s). About the full investigation: A total of about 240 trial participants underwent TCR sequencing, of whom about 210 received two doses of AZD1222 and about 26 received two doses of the MenACWY control vaccine. Trial participants were enrolled by age into subgroups of 18-55, 56-69 and 70-plus years, and about 150, 27 and 61 TCR-sequenced participants, respectively, were included in these subgroups. The paper as a whole reports these results and caveats: After two AZD1222 doses, both the breadth and the depth of spike-specific TCRs were significantly higher than at day 0 and than in MenACWY recipients. Reportedly, almost half of the unique spike-specific TCRs recognized epitopes lying outside the regions that are mutated in the B.1.351 and B.1.1.7 variants. Participants were mostly white British, with more females than males. The authors suggested clonal diversity may have been underestimated. Conclusions about previously exposed vaccinees were limited because only a handful of AZD1222 recipients were SARS-CoV-2 seropositive at baseline. Vaccine-associated CD4 TCRs spanned the whole spike protein, with dominant responses in regions 160-218 and 743-854. No day 14 peak-response samples were available, so repertoires were characterized only after the peak T cell response. In the small 56-69-year group, the increase in depth fell short of significance, most likely because of low power.

The time point label corresponds to: about 28 days (+/-7) after the second vaccine dose. AZD1222 recipients with second doses at about 4 weeks or about 12 weeks were pooled, because spike-specific TCR depth and breadth did not differ between schedules. Samples from vaccinated people were obtained from the UK trials COV001 and COV002, which included a single-blind randomized controlled phase 2/3 trial of AZD1222 (ChAdOx1 nCoV-19) in healthy adults. For TCRbeta chain sequencing, PBMC samples were collected from trial participants at day 0 and at day 28 after the second dose. Trimmed from V: 4 bases; trimmed from J: 0 bases; junction bases lacking a gene match: 6. The cysteine opens and the phenylalanine closes a CDR3 of 16 amino acids. CDR3 DNA is the only sequence kept; it has 48 bases, read in frame from the first base. Sequences SGHRS (CDR1) and YFSETQ (CDR2) are obtained from the germline V gene.

The CDR3 regions of human TCRbeta chains were analyzed by immunosequencing. The paper's processing steps were these. TCRs in the repertoires were matched against a reference library of SARS-CoV-2-specific TCRs that had been generated with the MIRA antigen-specificity platform. Breadth meant the fraction of unique TCRs that were SARS-CoV-2-associated, whereas depth meant the fraction of total T cells that were SARS-CoV-2-associated. Using the MIRA data, each spike-specific TCR was mapped to the spike region that the TCR reacts to and placed in a CD4 or CD8 class. Log10-transformed breadth and depth values were compared by one-way ANOVA with Sidak's multiple comparisons tests. Entries here come from immuneACCESS through TCRdb and include only in-frame sequences with V and J called. Some clones fail to appear in such tables; in the studies checked, an unresolved V gene covers under half of the shortfall, and the cause of the remainder is unknown. Clonal size and the V and J genes are those of that table, whereas D and trimming came from the DNA. This sample lists about 81,000 clones; 85% to 95% were detected once. The ten biggest clones cover roughly 10% of the sample.

This clonotype was obtained from an adult who received the AZD1222 COVID-19 vaccine. The starting material was peripheral blood, obtained 28 days after the second AZD1222 dose. The V and J segments used are TRBV5-1 and TRBJ1-3; TRBD1 aligns with 8 central bases. The DNA sequence follows: TGCGCCAGCAGCCCCAGGGGGCCGAGCTCTGGAAACACCATATATTTT. This yields the protein CASSPRGPSSGNTIYF.